A single sample gave rise to the 28 T cell receptor beta chains below, sequenced in a study of blood T cell repertoires in COVID-19. Assay: immunoSEQ multiplex PCR; the TCRdb copy retains only in-frame clones and omits some. The repertoire has 200,000 or so clones, around nine tenths of them found once; the top ten carry roughly 5.6%. The sequenced sample was peripheral blood. The receptors here all came from a woman aged 40 to 50 who had recovered from COVID-19.

The chain has TRBV29-1 and TRBJ2-3; TRBD1 is a possible D gene (6 bases). Germline V gene sequence: CDR1 SQVTM, CDR2 ANQGSEA. The CDR3 has 14 residues. Trimming took off 4 bases at V and 6 bases at J, with 17 bases between the two ends. This chain's CDR3 is CSVAFSTGKDTQYF. Here the CDR3 DNA reads TGCAGCGTTGCTTTCTCCACAGGGAAGGATACGCAGTATTTT.

The J gene is TRBJ2-2, the V gene TRBV11-2, with 7 bases aligning to TRBD1. Germline lookup yields CDR1 SGHAT and CDR2 FQNNGV. Trimming removed 5 bases from V and 1 base from J; junction bases left unmatched: 1. The CDR3 is 14 residues long. CDR3: CASSRDRNTGELFF. In DNA form, the CDR3 reads TGTGCCAGCAGCCGGGACAGGAACACCGGGGAGCTGTTTTTT.

The CDR3 loop is CASSEFREGRDTQYF. In DNA, the CDR3 is TGTGCCAGCAGTGAATTTCGGGAGGGGAGGGATACGCAGTATTTT. The rearrangement links TRBV25-1 to TRBJ2-3, with 8 bases matching TRBD2. The CDR3 consists of 15 residues. The V gene's germline CDR1 is MGHDK and CDR2 SYGVNS. The ends lost 1 base at V and 6 bases at J; junction bases unmatched: 6. Together with reference TRBV25-1 and TRBJ2-3, the CDR3 gives the full variable domain: EADIYQTPRYLVIGTGKKITLECSQTMGHDKMYWYQQDPGMELHLIHYSYGVNSTEKGDLSSESTVSRIRTEHFPLTLESARPSHTSQYLCASSEFREGRDTQYFGPGTRLTVL.

V is TRBV4-1 and J is TRBJ1-4, with D tentatively TRBD1 (5 bases). Trimming pared 1 base from V and 0 bases from J, leaving 15 bases between. CDR1 is MGHRA, CDR2 YSYEKL, per germline. The CDR3 totals 18 residues. The CDR3 region is CASSQGFFRVATNEKLFF. For the CDR3, the DNA is TGCGCCAGCAGCCAAGGCTTTTTCAGGGTTGCAACTAATGAAAAACTGTTTTTT.

J is TRBJ2-3 and V is TRBV13; 10 bases align to TRBD2. The trim removed 2 bases at V and 0 bases at J, leaving 11 bases unmatched. CDR1 is PRHDT, CDR2 FYEKMQ, per germline (reference sequence). CDR3 size: 19 residues. CDR3 nucleotide sequence: TGTGCCAGCAGCTTATTGAGCGGGAGGGCCGGCGGCAGCACAGATACGCAGTATTTT. Translating it yields CASSLLSGRAGGSTDTQYF.

V is TRBV6-1 and J is TRBJ2-3, with 8 bases matching TRBD2. CDR1 is MNHNS, CDR2 SASEGT, per germline. There are 18 residues in the CDR3. J gave up 3 bases and V 3 bases, and 14 bases lay outside the gene matches. Written as DNA, the CDR3 is TGTGCCAGCAGTGATGAAGCCTGGGCTAGCGGGCGAACAGATACGCAGTATTTT. It codes for CASSDEAWASGRTDTQYF.

This rearrangement joins TRBV5-1 to TRBJ2-3, with TRBD2 matching 8 bases. Germline V gives CDR1 SGHRS, CDR2 YFSETQ. This CDR3 has 15 residues. The ends lost 4 bases at V and 6 bases at J; junction bases unmatched: 10. The DNA for the CDR3 is TGCGCCAGCAGCAGATTAGCGGGAACGGGGGATACGCAGTATTTT. As protein: CASSRLAGTGDTQYF.

V is TRBV10-3 and J is TRBJ1-5; 7 bases fit TRBD1. The CDR3 length is 13 residues. V lost 10 bases to trimming and J lost 2 bases; unmatched junction nucleotides: 5. CDR1 and CDR2 (germline): ENHRY, SYGVKD. For the CDR3, the DNA is TGTGCCACCCTAGACAGGGGCAATCAGCCCCAGCATTTT. Protein: CATLDRGNQPQHF.

This clone came up once. The chain carries TRBV30 and TRBJ2-4; no definite D call. Trimming took 0 bases from V and 5 from J, leaving 8 bases between them. The CDR3 covers 13 residues. CDR1 GTSNPN and CDR2 SVGIG come from the germline V gene (reference sequence). CDR3 region: CAWSVTGQNIQYF. The CDR3 bases are TGTGCCTGGAGTGTAACTGGGCAAAACATTCAGTACTTC. Variable domain in full (rest from reference TRBV30 and TRBJ2-4): SQTIHQWPATLVQPVGSPLSLECTVEGTSNPNLYWYRQAAGRGLQLLFYSVGIGQISSEVPQNLSASRPQDRQFILSSKKLLLSDSGFYLCAWSVTGQNIQYFGAGTRLSVL.

The rearrangement joins TRBV6-2 or TRBV6-3 to TRBJ2-4, with 11 positions matching TRBD2. The J segment lost 10 bases and the V segment lost 5 bases, leaving 4 bases of the junction unmatched. CDR1 and CDR2 from the germline V gene are MNHEY and SVGEGT. The length of the CDR3 is 13 residues. The CDR3 DNA sequence: TGTGCCAGCAGTAAAAGACTAGCGGGAATTCAGTACTTC. Amino acid sequence: CASSKRLAGIQYF.

This chain connects TRBV18 to TRBJ1-5; D gene ambiguous. Between the trimmed V and J ends, which lost 0 bases and 4 bases, there was a span of 13 bases. The germline CDR1 and CDR2 sequences are KGHSH and LQKENI. CDR3 size: 16 residues. CDR3 nucleotide sequence: TGTGCCAGCTCACCACCGGAGGGATACCGGAATCAGCCCCAGCATTTT. As protein: CASSPPEGYRNQPQHF.

J is TRBJ1-2 and V is TRBV12-5; a possible D gene is TRBD1 (5 bases). The germline CDR1 and CDR2 sequences are LGHNT and FRNRAP. Trimming stripped 0 bases from V and 6 bases from J, with 20 bases between. CDR3 length: 17 residues. CDR3 DNA: TGTGCTAGTGGTTTGGTACCTGGGCAGGGCCAGAATGATGGCTACACCTTC. Its translation is CASGLVPGQGQNDGYTF.

This rearrangement joins TRBV18 to TRBJ1-6; D is unresolved. Trimming pared 2 bases from V and 6 bases from J, leaving 14 bases between. Germline V gene lookup returns CDR1 KGHSH and CDR2 LQKENI. The length of the CDR3 is 16 residues. The CDR3 is CASSPAGPNTNSPLHF. In nucleotides, the CDR3 is TGTGCCAGCTCACCAGCGGGCCCGAACACTAATTCACCCCTCCACTTT.

The chain links TRBV11-1 to TRBJ2-1; D uncertain. Trimming shortened V by 4 bases and J by 8 bases, and 9 bases separated the two germline ends. The CDR3 is 12 amino acids. The germline V gene has CDR1 SGHAT and CDR2 FQDESV (reference sequence). CDR3 nucleotides: TGTGCCAGCAGCTCTTCCCGCGATGAGCAGTTCTTC. Residues: CASSSSRDEQFF.

CDR3 DNA: TGTGCCAGCAGGGGGGGGCAGGGTGATAATTCACCCCTCCACTTT. It encodes CASRGGQGDNSPLHF. The genes are TRBV28 and TRBJ1-6, with D maybe TRBD1 (6 bases). Germline V gene lookup returns CDR1 MDHEN and CDR2 SYDVKM. The CDR3 loop spans 15 amino acids. Trimming cost V 6 bases and J 5 bases, with 14 bases left between them. Full variable domain (remainder filled in from reference TRBV28 and TRBJ1-6): DVKVTQSSRYLVKRTGEKVFLECVQDMDHENMFWYRQDPGLGLRLIYFSYDVKMKEKGDIPEGYSVSREKKERFSLILESASTNQTSMYLCASRGGQGDNSPLHFGNGTRLTVT.

This chain links TRBV2 with TRBJ1-5; D might be TRBD1 (6 bases). The germline V and J ends were trimmed by 6 bases and 1 base, with 13 bases remaining between them. The CDR3 runs 15 residues. The V gene's germline CDR1 is SNHLY and CDR2 FYNNEI. The CDR3 protein is CASRPTGTSNQPQHF. The CDR3 DNA sequence: TGTGCCAGCAGGCCCACCGGGACAAGCAATCAGCCCCAGCATTTT.

V gene TRBV6-1 combines with J gene TRBJ2-1, with 11 bases aligning to TRBD2. CDR3 size: 16 residues. Trimming cost V 3 bases and J 4 bases; bases outside gene matches: 5. Germline assignment: CDR1 MNHNS and CDR2 SASEGT. The CDR3 DNA is TGTGCCAGCAGTGACTTAACTAGCGGGAGATACAATGAGCAGTTCTTC. This encodes CASSDLTSGRYNEQFF.

The CDR3 here is CASSPSSGQGNPYGYTF. The DNA of the CDR3 is TGTGCCAGCTCACCAAGTTCGGGACAGGGAAACCCCTATGGCTACACCTTC. The chain recombines TRBV18 with TRBJ1-2; 9 bases map to TRBD1. CDR1 is KGHSH and CDR2 is LQKENI in the germline V gene. Trimming cost V 2 bases and J 4 bases; bases outside gene matches: 11. This CDR3 has 17 amino acids.

This chain connects TRBV3-1 (or the pseudogene TRBV3-2) to TRBJ1-1, with D possibly matching TRBD1 (5 bases). The germline V and J ends were trimmed by 6 bases and 1 base, with 12 bases remaining between them. Germline values: CDR1 LGHDT, CDR2 YNNKEL (reference sequence). The CDR3 contains 14 residues. CDR3: CASRLTDTNTEAFF. The CDR3 coding sequence is TGTGCCAGCAGACTCACGGACACGAACACTGAAGCTTTCTTT.

The J gene is TRBJ1-1, the V gene TRBV25-1; no clear D. The ends were cut back, 6 bases at V and 3 bases at J, with 14 bases in the middle. In germline, CDR1 is MGHDK, CDR2 SYGVNS. CDR3 length equals 14 residues. The CDR3 spells CASRAGSWDTEAFF. CDR3 in DNA: TGTGCCAGCAGGGCCGGGAGTTGGGACACTGAAGCTTTCTTT.

This rearrangement joins TRBV27 to TRBJ1-2; no definite D call. Germline V gene lookup returns CDR1 MNHEY and CDR2 SMNVEV (reference sequence). V lost 5 bases to trimming and J lost 8 bases, with 15 bases between them. The CDR3 sequence is 13 residues long. CDR3 region: CASSVNSFLGYTF. The CDR3 DNA reads as TGTGCCAGCAGTGTAAACAGTTTCCTAGGCTACACCTTC.

J is TRBJ2-1 and V is TRBV5-4, with TRBD2 matching over 13 bases. The trim removed 2 bases at V and 9 bases at J, leaving 5 bases unmatched. Germline CDR1 SGHNT, CDR2 YYREEE (reference sequence). The CDR3 totals 15 residues. The CDR3 reads CASSLGLAGDGEQFF. In DNA form, the CDR3 reads TGTGCCAGCAGCTTAGGACTAGCGGGAGACGGTGAGCAGTTCTTC.

This chain connects TRBV28 to TRBJ1-4, with TRBD1 identical over 7 bases. This CDR3 comprises 16 residues. The germline CDR1 and CDR2 sequences are MDHEN and SYDVKM. V was pared by 2 bases and J by 5 bases, with 8 bases of the junction left unmatched. CDR3 in DNA: TGTGCCAGCAGTTTACAGATGAGACAGGGCAATGAAAAACTGTTTTTT. Residues: CASSLQMRQGNEKLFF.

This clone was detected only once. The J gene is TRBJ1-4, the V gene TRBV7-2; a weak D match, TRBD1 (5 bases). Germline-derived CDR1 and CDR2 are SGHTA and FQGNSA. CDR3 length: 14 amino acids. The V end was cut by 5 bases, the J end by 4 bases, with 11 bases between. This CDR3 reads CASSRDSHNEKLFF. CDR3 sequence (DNA): TGTGCCAGCAGCCGCGACAGTCATAATGAAAAACTGTTTTTT.

V and J are TRBV11-2 and TRBJ2-3; D not resolved. There are 13 residues in the CDR3. The germline CDR1 and CDR2 sequences are SGHAT and FQNNGV. V lost 1 base to trimming and J lost 4 bases, with 6 bases between them. CDR3 loop: CASSLAFADTQYF. CDR3 in DNA: TGTGCCAGCAGCTTAGCTTTTGCAGATACGCAGTATTTT. Combining the CDR3 with reference TRBV11-2 and TRBJ2-3 gives the whole variable domain EAGVAQSPRYKIIEKRQSVAFWCNPISGHATLYWYQQILGQGPKLLIQFQNNGVVDDSQLPKDRFSAERLKGVDSTLKIQPAKLEDSAVYLCASSLAFADTQYFGPGTRLTVL.

The chain joins TRBV7-3 to TRBJ1-6; D might be TRBD1 (6 bases). Germline V gene lookup returns CDR1 SGHTA and CDR2 FQGTGA. V was pared by 2 bases and J by 10 bases, with 12 bases between. This CDR3 contains 14 residues. The chain's CDR3 is CASSLGQKTSPLHF. Written as DNA, the CDR3 is TGTGCCAGCAGCTTAGGACAGAAAACCTCACCCCTCCACTTT.

The genes are TRBV6-2 or TRBV6-3 and TRBJ2-7; no clear D gene. Germline V gene data show CDR1 as MNHEY and CDR2 as SVGEGT. The CDR3 consists of 18 residues. Trimming stripped 0 bases from V and 1 base from J, with 19 bases between. The CDR3 reads CASSYSYSQAHRSYEQYF. For the CDR3, the DNA is TGTGCCAGCAGTTACTCCTATTCGCAGGCCCATCGGTCCTACGAGCAGTACTTC.

Here the CDR3 DNA reads TGTGCCAGCACCCCCCGGGCGGGCTATGGCTACACCTTC. This encodes CASTPRAGYGYTF. V and J are TRBV12-3 or TRBV12-4 and TRBJ1-2; D is ambiguous. With 7 bases removed from V and 4 bases from J, the gap between germline ends came to 13 bases. This CDR3 region has 13 residues.